This TCR beta chain was recovered during a study of blood T cell repertoires in COVID-19. Study overall: The samples span acute and convalescent COVID-19 from the United States, Italy and Spain. From T cells, B-cell-depleted T cells, or PBMCs came the material, which was cDNA or gDNA.

This CDR3 has 14 amino acids. The junction had 10 bases not matched to a gene; V was cut back by 4 bases and J by 10 bases. Germline CDR1 and CDR2: KGHSH and LQKENI. Method: immunoSEQ multiplex PCR; TCRdb's copy keeps in-frame clones and lacks some. Of over 100,000 clones in the sample, 80% were seen once. The sequencing input was peripheral blood. The TCR comes from a human donor in a cohort sampled during active or convalescent COVID-19. The V and J genes are TRBV18 and TRBJ2-1; TRBD1 aligns across 7 bases. The CDR3 sequence is CASSQGRGNVEQFF. CDR3 coding DNA: TGTGCCAGCTCACAGGGCAGGGGGAACGTCGAGCAGTTCTTC.